This T cell receptor (beta chain) was identified in a study of blood T cell repertoires in COVID-19. As for the study in general: The United States, Italy and Spain provided the acute and convalescent COVID-19 samples. In each case, the material was cDNA or gDNA derived from T cells, B-cell-depleted T cells, or PBMCs.

The count of this clone is one. In the original processing: For nucleated cells, counts were estimated from reference gene primer amplification. TCRdb's table, derived via immunoSEQ multiplex PCR, lists solely in-frame clones and lacks some. V, J and clone size derive from that table, while D and trimming were established from the DNA sequence. The sample consists of roughly 90,000 clones, approximately 80% of them appearing once. This CDR3 region has 17 residues. With 1 base clipped from V and 7 bases from J, the junction kept 11 bases outside the gene matches. Germline V gives CDR1 SGHVS, CDR2 FQNEAQ.

This sequence originates from a man between 45 and 60 years old with acute or convalescent COVID-19. Sequenced sample: peripheral blood. J is TRBJ2-7 and V is TRBV7-8, with TRBD2 identical over 12 bases. As DNA, the CDR3 is TGTGCCAGCAGCTTAGTTAGGCTAGCGGGAGGGTGGGGGGAGCAGTACTTC. Translation: CASSLVRLAGGWGEQYF. The variable domain in full, completed from reference TRBV7-8 and TRBJ2-7, reads GAGVSQSPRYKVAKRGQDVALRCDPISGHVSLFWYQQALGQGPEFLTYFQNEAQLDKSGLPSDRFFAERPEGSVSTLKIQRTQQEDSAVYLCASSLVRLAGGWGEQYFGPGTRLTVT.